This T cell receptor (beta chain) was identified in a study of T cells in Graves' hyperthyroidism and ophthalmopathy. Study results and caveats: Most thyroid clonotypes with frequency above 0.001 were detected in blood. With a median lead of about six months before onset, the model predicted ophthalmopathy.

A note on this clonotype: No antigen is known for it.

TCR beta CDR3 sequences were amplified from RNA transcripts. The study used the HTBI primer set for a first-round RT-PCR of the TCR CDR3. In TCRdb, the multiplex PCR reads were re-called with MiXCR into one record per CDR3 protein. The sample lists roughly 710,000 distinct CDR3 sequences, around a third seen once, with approximately 31% in the top ten. V dropped 7 bases and J dropped 5 bases, with 23 bases sitting between them. From germline, CDR1 is SQVTM and CDR2 ANQGSEA. CDR3 length: 15 residues. Exclusion followed for patients with uncontrolled infection, other autoimmune disease, pregnancy or lactation.

The sequenced sample consisted of blood. The origin of this receptor is a middle-aged woman with Graves' hyperthyroidism. V and J are TRBV29-1 and TRBJ1-1, with a tentative D call TRBD1 (5 bases). The CDR3 bases are TGCAGCGGCCTGGGACGCGATTCCGAGGGGACTGAAGCTTTCTTT. This gives the protein CSGLGRDSEGTEAFF.